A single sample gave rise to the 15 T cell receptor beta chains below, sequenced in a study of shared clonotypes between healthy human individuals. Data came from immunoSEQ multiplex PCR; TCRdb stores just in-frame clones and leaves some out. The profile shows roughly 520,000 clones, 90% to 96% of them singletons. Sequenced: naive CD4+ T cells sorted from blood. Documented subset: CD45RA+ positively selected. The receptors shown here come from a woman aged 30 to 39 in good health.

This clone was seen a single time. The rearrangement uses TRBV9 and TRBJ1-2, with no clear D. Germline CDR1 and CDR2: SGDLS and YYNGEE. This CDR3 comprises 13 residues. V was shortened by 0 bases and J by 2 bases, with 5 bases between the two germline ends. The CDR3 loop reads CASSVGGNYGYTF. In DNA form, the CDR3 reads TGTGCCAGCAGCGTAGGAGGGAACTATGGCTACACCTTC.

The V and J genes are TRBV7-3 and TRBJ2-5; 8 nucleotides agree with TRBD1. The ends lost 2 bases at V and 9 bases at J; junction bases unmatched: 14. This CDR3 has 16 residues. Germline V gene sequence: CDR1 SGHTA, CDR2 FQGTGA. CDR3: CASSLRAPGTGGPQYF. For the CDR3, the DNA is TGTGCCAGCAGCTTACGAGCCCCCGGGACAGGTGGGCCCCAGTACTTC.

The CDR3: CASRPPAPGQESNYGYTF. In nucleotides, the CDR3 is TGTGCCAGCAGACCTCCCGCCCCGGGACAGGAATCTAACTATGGCTACACCTTC. V usage is TRBV28 and J usage is TRBJ1-2; 8 bases fit TRBD1. This CDR3 is 18 amino acids long. V lost 6 bases and J lost 0; bases outside the gene matches: 15. Germline loops: CDR1 MDHEN, CDR2 SYDVKM.

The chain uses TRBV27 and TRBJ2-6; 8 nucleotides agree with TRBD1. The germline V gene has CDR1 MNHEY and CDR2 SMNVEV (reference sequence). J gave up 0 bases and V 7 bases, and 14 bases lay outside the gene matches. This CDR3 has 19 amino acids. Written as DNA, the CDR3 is TGTGCCAGCATAAACTCTAGGACAGGGCTTCTCTCTGGGGCCAACGTCCTGACTTTC. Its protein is CASINSRTGLLSGANVLTF.

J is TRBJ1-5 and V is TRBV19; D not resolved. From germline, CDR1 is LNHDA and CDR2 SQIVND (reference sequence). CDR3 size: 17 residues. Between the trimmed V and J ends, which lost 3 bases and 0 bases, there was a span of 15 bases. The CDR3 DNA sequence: TGTGCCAGTAGTATCCTAAGGAGATCATATAGCAATCAGCCCCAGCATTTT. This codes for CASSILRRSYSNQPQHF.

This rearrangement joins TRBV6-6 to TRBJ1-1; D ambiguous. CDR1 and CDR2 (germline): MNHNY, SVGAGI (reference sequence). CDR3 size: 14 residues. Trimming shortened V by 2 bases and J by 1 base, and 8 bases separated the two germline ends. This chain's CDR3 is CASSYGRKNTEAFF. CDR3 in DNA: TGTGCCAGCAGTTACGGGCGGAAGAACACTGAAGCTTTCTTT.

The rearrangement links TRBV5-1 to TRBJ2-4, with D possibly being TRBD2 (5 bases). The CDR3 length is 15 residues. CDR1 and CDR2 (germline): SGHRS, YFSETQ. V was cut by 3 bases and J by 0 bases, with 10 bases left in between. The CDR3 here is CASSSEGVAKNIQYF. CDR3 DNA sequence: TGCGCCAGCAGCTCCGAGGGAGTAGCCAAAAACATTCAGTACTTC.

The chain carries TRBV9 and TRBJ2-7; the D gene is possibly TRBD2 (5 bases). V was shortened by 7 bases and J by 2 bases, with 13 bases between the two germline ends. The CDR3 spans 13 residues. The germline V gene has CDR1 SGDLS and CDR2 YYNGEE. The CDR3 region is CASGASGTYEQYF. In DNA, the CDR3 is TGTGCCAGCGGCGCCTCGGGGACCTACGAGCAGTACTTC.

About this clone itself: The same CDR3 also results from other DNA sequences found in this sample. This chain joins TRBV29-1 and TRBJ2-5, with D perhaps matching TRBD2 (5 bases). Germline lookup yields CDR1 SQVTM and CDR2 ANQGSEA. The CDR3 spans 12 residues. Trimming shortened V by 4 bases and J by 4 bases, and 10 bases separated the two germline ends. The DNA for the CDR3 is TGCAGCGTTGGAACAGAGGGAGAGACCCAGTACTTC. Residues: CSVGTEGETQYF.

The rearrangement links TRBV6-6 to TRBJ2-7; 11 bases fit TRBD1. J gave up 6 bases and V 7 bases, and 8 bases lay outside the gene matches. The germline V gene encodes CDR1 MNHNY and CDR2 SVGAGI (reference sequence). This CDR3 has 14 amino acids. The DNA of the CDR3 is TGTGCCAGCATCCCGGGACAGGGGGTCCTCGAGCAGTACTTC. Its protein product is CASIPGQGVLEQYF.

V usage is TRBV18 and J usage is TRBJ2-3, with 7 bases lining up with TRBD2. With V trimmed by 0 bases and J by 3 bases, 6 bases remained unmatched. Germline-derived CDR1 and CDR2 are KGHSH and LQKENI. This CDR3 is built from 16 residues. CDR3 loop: CASSPPLRGGTDTQYF. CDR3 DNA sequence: TGTGCCAGCTCACCACCGTTGAGGGGAGGGACAGATACGCAGTATTTT.

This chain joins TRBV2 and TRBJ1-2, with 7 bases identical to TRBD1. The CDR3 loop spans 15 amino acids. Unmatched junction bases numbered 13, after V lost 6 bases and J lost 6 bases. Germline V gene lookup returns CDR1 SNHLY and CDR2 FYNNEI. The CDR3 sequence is CASSSGTAEAHGYTF. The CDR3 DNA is TGTGCCAGCAGCTCCGGGACAGCAGAGGCCCATGGCTACACCTTC.

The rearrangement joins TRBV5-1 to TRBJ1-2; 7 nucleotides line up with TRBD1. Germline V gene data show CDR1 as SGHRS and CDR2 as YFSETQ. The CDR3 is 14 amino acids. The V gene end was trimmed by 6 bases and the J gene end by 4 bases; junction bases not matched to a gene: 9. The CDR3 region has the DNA TGCGCCAGCAAAACGTGGGACAGCATCTATGGCTACACCTTC. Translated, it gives CASKTWDSIYGYTF. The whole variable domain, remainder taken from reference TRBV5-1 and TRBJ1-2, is KAGVTQTPRYLIKTRGQQVTLSCSPISGHRSVSWYQQTPGQGLQFLFEYFSETQRNKGNFPGRFSGRQFSNSRSEMNVSTLELGDSALYLCASKTWDSIYGYTFGSGTRLTVV.

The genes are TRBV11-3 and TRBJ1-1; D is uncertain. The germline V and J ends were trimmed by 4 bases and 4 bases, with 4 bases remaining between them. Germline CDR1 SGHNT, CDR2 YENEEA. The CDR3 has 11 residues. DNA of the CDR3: TGTGCCAGCAGCTCGGGCACTGAAGCTTTCTTT. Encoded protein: CASSSGTEAFF. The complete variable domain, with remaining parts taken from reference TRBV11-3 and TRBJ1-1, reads EAGVVQSPRYKIIEKKQPVAFWCNPISGHNTLYWYLQNLGQGPELLIRYENEEAVDDSQLPKDRFSAERLKGVDSTLKIQPAELGDSAVYLCASSSGTEAFFGQGTRLTVV.

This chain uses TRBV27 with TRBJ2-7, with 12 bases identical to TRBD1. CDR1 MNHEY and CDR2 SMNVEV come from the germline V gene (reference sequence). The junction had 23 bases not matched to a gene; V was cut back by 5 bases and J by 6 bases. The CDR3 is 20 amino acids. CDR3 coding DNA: TGTGCCAGCAGTGCCGTACCCCCGGGACAGGGGGCGCGATCCAGATTCGAGCAGTACTTC. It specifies CASSAVPPGQGARSRFEQYF.